This TCR beta chain was documented in a study of control samples from healthy donors and cancer patients. Trimming pared 5 bases from V and 3 bases from J, leaving 14 bases between. The CDR3 sequence is 15 residues long. Germline lookup yields CDR1 SGHVS and CDR2 FNYEAQ. Sequencing was performed with immunoSEQ multiplex PCR; in TCRdb, only in-frame clones are kept and a portion is missing. Among some 30,000 clones listed, around nine tenths were seen once. V is TRBV7-6 and J is TRBJ1-3, with D possibly matching TRBD1 (6 bases). The sample consisted of formalin-fixed, paraffin-embedded tissue. The sequence was obtained from a female donor with melanoma. In DNA, the CDR3 is TGTGCCAGCAGCCCCAGGGACATAAGTGGAAACACCATATATTTT. Translated, it gives CASSPRDISGNTIYF.